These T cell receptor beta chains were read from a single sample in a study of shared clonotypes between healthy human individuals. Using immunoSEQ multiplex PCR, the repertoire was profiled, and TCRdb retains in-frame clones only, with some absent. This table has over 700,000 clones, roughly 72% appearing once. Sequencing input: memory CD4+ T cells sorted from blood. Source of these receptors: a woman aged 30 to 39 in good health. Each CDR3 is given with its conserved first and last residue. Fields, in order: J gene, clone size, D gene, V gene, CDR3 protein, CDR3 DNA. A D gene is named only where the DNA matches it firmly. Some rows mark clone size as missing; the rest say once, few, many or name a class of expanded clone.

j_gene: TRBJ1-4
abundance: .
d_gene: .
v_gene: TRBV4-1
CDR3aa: CASSQGILATNEKLFF
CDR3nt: TGCGCCAGCAGCCAAGGGATTCTGGCAACTAATGAAAAACTGTTTTTT

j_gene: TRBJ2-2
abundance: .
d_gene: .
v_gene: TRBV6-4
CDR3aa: CASSEHRANTGELFF
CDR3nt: TGTGCCAGCAGTGAGCACAGGGCAAACACCGGGGAGCTGTTTTTT

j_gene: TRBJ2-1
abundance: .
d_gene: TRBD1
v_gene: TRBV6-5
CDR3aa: CASSYLSGTGGNEQFF
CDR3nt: TGTGCCAGCAGTTACTTATCCGGGACAGGGGGGAATGAGCAGTTCTTC

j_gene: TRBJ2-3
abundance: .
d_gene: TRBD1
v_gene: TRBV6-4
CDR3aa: CASSAGDSLNPTDTQYF
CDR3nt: TGTGCCAGCAGTGCAGGGGACAGCTTAAATCCCACAGATACGCAGTATTTT

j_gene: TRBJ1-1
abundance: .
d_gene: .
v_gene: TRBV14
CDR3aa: CASSLLMNTEAFF
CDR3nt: TGTGCCAGCAGCCTGTTGATGAACACTGAAGCTTTCTTT

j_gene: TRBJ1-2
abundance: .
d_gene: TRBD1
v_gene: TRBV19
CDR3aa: CASSISSPDRGGYGYTF
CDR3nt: TGTGCCAGTAGTATAAGCTCCCCCGACAGGGGTGGCTATGGCTACACCTTC

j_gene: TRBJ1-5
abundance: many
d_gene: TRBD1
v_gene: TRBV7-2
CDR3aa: CASSRTGGGQPQHF
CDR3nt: TGTGCCAGCAGCCGGACAGGGGGAGGTCAGCCCCAGCATTTT

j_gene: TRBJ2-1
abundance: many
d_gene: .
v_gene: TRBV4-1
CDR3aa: CASSQDGPPREQFF
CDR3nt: TGCGCCAGCAGCCAAGATGGCCCCCCGCGGGAGCAGTTCTTC

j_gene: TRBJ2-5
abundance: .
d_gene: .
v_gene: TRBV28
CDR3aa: CASKLFQGHGETQYF
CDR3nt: TGTGCCAGCAAGTTGTTCCAGGGGCACGGAGAGACCCAGTACTTC

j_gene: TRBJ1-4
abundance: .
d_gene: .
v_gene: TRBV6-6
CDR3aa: CASRAGGTNEKLFF
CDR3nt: TGTGCCAGCAGAGCTGGGGGGACTAATGAAAAACTGTTTTTT

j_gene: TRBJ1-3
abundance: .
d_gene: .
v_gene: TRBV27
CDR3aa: CASSLTGGFTGNTIYF
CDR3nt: TGTGCCAGCAGTTTAACGGGGGGCTTCACTGGAAACACCATATATTTT

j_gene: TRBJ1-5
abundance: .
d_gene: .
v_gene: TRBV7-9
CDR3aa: CASSLDGRQPQHF
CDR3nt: TGTGCCAGCAGCTTAGACGGGCGGCAGCCCCAGCATTTT

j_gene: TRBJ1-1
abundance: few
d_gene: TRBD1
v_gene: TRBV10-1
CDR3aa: CASRPDRAATEAFF
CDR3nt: TGCGCCAGCAGGCCCGACAGGGCAGCGACTGAAGCTTTCTTT

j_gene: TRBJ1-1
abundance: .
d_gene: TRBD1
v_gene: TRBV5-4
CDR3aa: CASSLDRGRAEAFF
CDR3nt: TGTGCCAGCAGCTTGGACAGGGGGCGGGCTGAAGCTTTCTTT

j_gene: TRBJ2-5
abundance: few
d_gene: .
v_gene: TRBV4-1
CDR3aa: CASSQESAGGSSGESEETQYF
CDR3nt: TGCGCCAGCAGCCAAGAGTCGGCAGGGGGGTCGTCGGGGGAAAGCGAAGAGACCCAGTACTTC

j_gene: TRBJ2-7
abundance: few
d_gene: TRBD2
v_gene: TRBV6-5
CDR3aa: CASSYSSLAGFYEQYF
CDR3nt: TGTGCCAGCAGTTACTCGAGTCTAGCGGGGTTCTACGAGCAGTACTTC